The sequence of this T cell receptor beta chain was determined in a study of T-cell reconstitution after alpha-beta-depleted transplantation in children. The sample holds many counts of this clonotype. Its antigen is currently unknown. Study conclusions and caveats: Surviving recipient T cells and thymic progenitors underlay high day-60 TCRbeta diversity in some patients. By one year post-transplant, T-cell counts and diversity largely arose from T cells that were newly produced. Several hundred rapidly expanded clones from non-depleted graft cells reportedly supplied alpha-beta T cells about two months post-transplant.

Unique molecular identifiers were incorporated during preparation of the TCRbeta library. In TCRdb, the PCR reads were re-called with MiXCR into one record per CDR3 protein. The top ten clones hold about 9.3% of a sample with 330,000 or so distinct CDR3 sequences, over 7.5% of them seen once. The CDR3 spans 14 residues. Germline CDR1 is SGDLS and CDR2 is YYNGEE. The J segment lost 12 bases and the V segment lost 5 bases, leaving 8 bases of the junction unmatched. The chain combines TRBV9 with TRBJ2-1; the match to TRBD2 covers 13 bases. This material consisted of peripheral blood, taken 360 days after TCRalphabeta/CD19-depleted stem cell transplant. The sequence derives from a female patient between 2 and 15 years old who had a stem cell transplant for Fanconi anemia, so the T cells may come from the graft donor. DNA of the CDR3: TGTGCCAGCAGTCAGGGGACTAGCGGGGATCGGCAGTTCTTC. Its translation is CASSQGTSGDRQFF. The full variable domain, rest sourced from reference TRBV9 and TRBJ2-1, is DSGVTQTPKHLITATGQRVTLRCSPRSGDLSVYWYQQSLDQGLQFLIQYYNGEERAKGNILERFSAQQFPDLHSELNLSSLELGDSALYFCASSQGTSGDRQFFGPGTRLTVL.